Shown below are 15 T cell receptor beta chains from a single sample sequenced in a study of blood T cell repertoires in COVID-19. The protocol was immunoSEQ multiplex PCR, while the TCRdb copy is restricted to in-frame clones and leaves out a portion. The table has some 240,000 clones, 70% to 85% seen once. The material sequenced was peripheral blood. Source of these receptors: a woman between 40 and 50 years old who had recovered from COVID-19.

The CDR3 DNA follows: TGTGCCAGTAGTATGAGTACTCCACGTAGTGAGCAGTTCTTC. Its translation: CASSMSTPRSEQFF. This chain connects TRBV19 to TRBJ2-1, with no clear D. V lost 3 bases and J lost 9, with 15 bases in between. The germline gives CDR1 LNHDA, CDR2 SQIVND (reference sequence). This CDR3 contains 14 residues.

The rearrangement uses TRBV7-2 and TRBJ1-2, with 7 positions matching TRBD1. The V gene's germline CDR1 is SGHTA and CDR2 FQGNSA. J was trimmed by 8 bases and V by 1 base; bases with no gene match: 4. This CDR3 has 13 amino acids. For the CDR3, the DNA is TGTGCCAGCAGCTTAGAAGGGGGCTTAGGCTACACCTTC. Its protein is CASSLEGGLGYTF.

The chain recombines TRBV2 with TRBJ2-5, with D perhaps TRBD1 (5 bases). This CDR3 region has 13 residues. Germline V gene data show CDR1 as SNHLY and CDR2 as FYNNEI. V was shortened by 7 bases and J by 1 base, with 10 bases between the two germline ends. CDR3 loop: CASIRGPQETQYF. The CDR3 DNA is TGTGCCAGCATAAGGGGCCCCCAAGAGACCCAGTACTTC.

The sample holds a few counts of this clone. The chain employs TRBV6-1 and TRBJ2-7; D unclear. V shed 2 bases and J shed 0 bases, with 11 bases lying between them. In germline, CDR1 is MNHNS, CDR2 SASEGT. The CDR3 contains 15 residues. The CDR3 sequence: CASSESIDTSYEQYF. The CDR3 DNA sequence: TGTGCCAGCAGTGAATCGATAGACACCTCCTACGAGCAGTACTTC.

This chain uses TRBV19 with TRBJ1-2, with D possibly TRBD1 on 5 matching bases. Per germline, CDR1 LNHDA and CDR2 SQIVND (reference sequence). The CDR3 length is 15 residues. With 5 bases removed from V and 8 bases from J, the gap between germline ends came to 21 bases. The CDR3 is CASSFPDSSLTGYTF. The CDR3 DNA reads TGTGCCAGTAGTTTTCCCGACAGCAGCTTGACGGGCTACACCTTC.

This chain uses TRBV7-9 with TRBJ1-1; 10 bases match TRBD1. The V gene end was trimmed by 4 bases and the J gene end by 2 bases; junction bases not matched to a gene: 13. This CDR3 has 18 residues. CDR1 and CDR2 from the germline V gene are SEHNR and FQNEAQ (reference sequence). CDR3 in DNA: TGTGCCAGCAGCTCCACAGTTCCGGGACAGGGGCCTAACACTGAAGCTTTCTTT. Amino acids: CASSSTVPGQGPNTEAFF.

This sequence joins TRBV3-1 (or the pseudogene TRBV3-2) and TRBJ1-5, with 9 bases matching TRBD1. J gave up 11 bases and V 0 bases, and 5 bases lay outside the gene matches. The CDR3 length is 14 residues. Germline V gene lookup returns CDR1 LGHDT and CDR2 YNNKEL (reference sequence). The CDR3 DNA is TGTGCCAGCAGCCAAGATGGGACAGGGATCGCCCAGCATTTT. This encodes CASSQDGTGIAQHF.

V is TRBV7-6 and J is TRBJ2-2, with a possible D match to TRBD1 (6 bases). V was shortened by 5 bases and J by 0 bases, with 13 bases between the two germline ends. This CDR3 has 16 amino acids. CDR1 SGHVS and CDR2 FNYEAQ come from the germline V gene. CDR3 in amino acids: CASSPRTAPNTGELFF. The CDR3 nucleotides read TGTGCCAGCAGCCCGAGGACAGCCCCGAACACCGGGGAGCTGTTTTTT.

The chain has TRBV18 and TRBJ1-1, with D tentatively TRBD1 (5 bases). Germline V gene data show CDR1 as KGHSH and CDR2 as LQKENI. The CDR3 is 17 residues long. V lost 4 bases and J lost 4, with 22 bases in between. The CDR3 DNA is TGTGCCAGCTCACTCTCCGGTGGAGGGGTCGGGAGCACTGAAGCTTTCTTT. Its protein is CASSLSGGGVGSTEAFF.

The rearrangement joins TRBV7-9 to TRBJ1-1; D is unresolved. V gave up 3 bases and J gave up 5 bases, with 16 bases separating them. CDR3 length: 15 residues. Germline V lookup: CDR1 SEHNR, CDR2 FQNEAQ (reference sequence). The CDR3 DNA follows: TGTGCCAGCAGCTTTTCGCTTTTCGGGTCTACTGAAGCTTTCTTT. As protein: CASSFSLFGSTEAFF. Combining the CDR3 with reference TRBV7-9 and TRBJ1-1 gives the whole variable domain DTGVSQNPRHKITKRGQNVTFRCDPISEHNRLYWYRQTLGQGPEFLTYFQNEAQLEKSRLLSDRFSAERPKGSFSTLEIQRTEQGDSAMYLCASSFSLFGSTEAFFGQGTRLTVV.

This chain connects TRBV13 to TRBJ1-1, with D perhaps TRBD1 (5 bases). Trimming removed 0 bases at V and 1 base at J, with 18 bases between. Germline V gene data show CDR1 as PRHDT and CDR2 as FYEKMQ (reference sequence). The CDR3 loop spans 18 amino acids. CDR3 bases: TGTGCCAGCAGCTTAGGCCGGGGGGAACATAGTTGGAACACTGAAGCTTTCTTT. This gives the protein CASSLGRGEHSWNTEAFF.

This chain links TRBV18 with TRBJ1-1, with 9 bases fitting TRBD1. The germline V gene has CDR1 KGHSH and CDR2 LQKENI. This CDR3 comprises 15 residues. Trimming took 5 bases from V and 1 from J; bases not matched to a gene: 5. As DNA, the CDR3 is TGTGCCAGCTCAGGGGTGACAGGGGGGAACACTGAAGCTTTCTTT. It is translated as CASSGVTGGNTEAFF.

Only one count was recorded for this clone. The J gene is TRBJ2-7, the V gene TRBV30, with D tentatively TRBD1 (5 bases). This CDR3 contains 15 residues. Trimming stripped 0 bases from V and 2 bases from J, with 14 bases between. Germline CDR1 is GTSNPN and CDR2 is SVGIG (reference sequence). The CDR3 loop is CAWSVGPLNTYEQYF. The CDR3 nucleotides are TGTGCCTGGAGTGTGGGGCCCCTTAATACCTACGAGCAGTACTTC.

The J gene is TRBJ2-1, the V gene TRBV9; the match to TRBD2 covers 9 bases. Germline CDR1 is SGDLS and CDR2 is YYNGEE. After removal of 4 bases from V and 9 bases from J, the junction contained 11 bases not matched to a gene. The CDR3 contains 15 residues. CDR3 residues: CASSWGTSNVGEQFF. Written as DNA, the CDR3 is TGTGCCAGCAGCTGGGGGACTAGCAACGTGGGTGAGCAGTTCTTC.

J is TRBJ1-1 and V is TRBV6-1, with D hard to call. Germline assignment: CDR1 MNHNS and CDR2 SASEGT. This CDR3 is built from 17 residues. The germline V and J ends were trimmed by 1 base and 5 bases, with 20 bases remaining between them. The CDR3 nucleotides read TGTGCCAGCAGTGAAGGTCAAGGAGGACGCAGAACAACTGAAGCTTTCTTT. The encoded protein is CASSEGQGGRRTTEAFF.